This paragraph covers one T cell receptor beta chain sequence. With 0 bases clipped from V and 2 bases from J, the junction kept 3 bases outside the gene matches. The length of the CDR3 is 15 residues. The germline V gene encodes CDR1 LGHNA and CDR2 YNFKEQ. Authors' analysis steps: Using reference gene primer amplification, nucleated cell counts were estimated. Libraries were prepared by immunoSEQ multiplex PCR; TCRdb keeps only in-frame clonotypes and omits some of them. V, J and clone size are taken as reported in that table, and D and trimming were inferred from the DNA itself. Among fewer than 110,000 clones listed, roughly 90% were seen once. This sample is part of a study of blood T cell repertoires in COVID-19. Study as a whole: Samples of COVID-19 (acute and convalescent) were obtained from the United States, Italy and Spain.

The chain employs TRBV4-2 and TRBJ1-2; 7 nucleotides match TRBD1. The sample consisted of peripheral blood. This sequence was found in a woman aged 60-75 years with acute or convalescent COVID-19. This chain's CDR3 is CASSQEGDRNYGYTF. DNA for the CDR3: TGTGCCAGCAGCCAAGAGGGGGACAGAAACTATGGCTACACCTTC.